A selection of T cell receptor beta chains follows, all from one sample in a study of siplizumab effects on memory and regulatory T cells. Method: immunoSEQ multiplex PCR; TCRdb's copy keeps in-frame clones and lacks some. Of 100,000 to 120,000 clones in the sample, roughly 92% were seen once. Sequencing was done on a sample of CD4+ T cells sorted from blood. Every receptor here comes from a human donor in good health. CDR3s include the opening cysteine and the closing phenylalanine or tryptophan. A D gene is named only where the DNA matches it firmly. Not every row has a clone size; where given, it reads once, few, many or a size class.

>TRBJ1-2|TRBV18|15|.|.
TGTGCCAGCTCACCAATTGACGGGGATTCTCGGGGCTACACCTTC
CASSPIDGDSRGYTF
>TRBJ2-7|TRBV28|14|.|.
TGTGCCAGCAGTTTTGGGCTGTTAGTTTTTCGGCAGTACTTC
CASSFGLLVFRQYF
>TRBJ2-7|TRBV6-6|15|.|TRBD1
TGTGCCAGCAGTTACTCGAACAGGGGCCCCTACGAGCAGTACTTC
CASSYSNRGPYEQYF
>TRBJ1-5|TRBV7-9|15|.|.
TGTGCCAGCAGCGCCCCCGGGGGAAGCAATCAGCCCCAGCATTTT
CASSAPGGSNQPQHF
>TRBJ1-5|TRBV19|16|.|.
TGTGCCAGTAGTATAGGCGGGGGGCGAGGCAATCAGCCCCAGCATTTT
CASSIGGGRGNQPQHF
>TRBJ2-1|TRBV7-6|14|.|.
TGTGCCAGCAGCTTACAAGGGGCCTACAATGAGCAGTTCTTC
CASSLQGAYNEQFF
>TRBJ2-7|TRBV5-1|16|.|TRBD1
TGCGCCAGCAGCTCGAGGCGGGACAGGGGGTTATACGAGCAGTACTTC
CASSSRRDRGLYEQYF
>TRBJ1-2|TRBV30|13|once|.
TGTGCCTGGAGTCCCACTTCGGGCTATGGCTACACCTTC
CAWSPTSGYGYTF
>TRBJ1-5|TRBV19|14|.|.
TGTGCCAGCAAAGTGGGGAATAGCAATCAGCCCCAGCATTTT
CASKVGNSNQPQHF
>TRBJ2-1|TRBV5-1|15|.|TRBD1
TGCGCCAGCAGCTTGGAGGGACAGTCTTACAATGAGCAGTTCTTC
CASSLEGQSYNEQFF
>TRBJ1-3|TRBV18|15|.|.
TGTGCCAGCTCAAGTGGGGCCGGCTCTGGAAACACCATATATTTT
CASSSGAGSGNTIYF
>TRBJ2-6|TRBV7-2|13|few|.
TGTGCCAGCAGGACCTCTGGGGCCAACGTCCTGACTTTC
CASRTSGANVLTF
>TRBJ2-5|TRBV5-1|14|.|.
TGCGCCAGCAGGCCTGGCTCCCAAGTGGAGACCCAGTACTTC
CASRPGSQVETQYF
>TRBJ2-5|TRBV6-5|15|.|TRBD2
TGTGCCAGCAGTTGGCCTAGCGGGGGACAAGAGACCCAGTACTTC
CASSWPSGGQETQYF
>TRBJ1-2|TRBV27|14|.|.
TGTGCCAGCAGTGAATATCAGGGATCGGGCGGCTACACCTTC
CASSEYQGSGGYTF
>TRBJ2-5|TRBV5-8|11|once|.
TGTGCCAGCAGCTTTCAAGAGACCCAGTACTTC
CASSFQETQYF
>TRBJ2-1|TRBV10-3|15|.|TRBD2
TGTGCCATCAGTGAGTCCCGCCTAGCGGCGGATGAGCAGTTCTTC
CAISESRLAADEQFF
>TRBJ1-6|TRBV5-1|16|.|.
TGCGCCAGCAGCTTGCGTCGGACGTCATCTGGTTCACCCCTCCACTTT
CASSLRRTSSGSPLHF
>TRBJ1-5|TRBV2|14|.|TRBD1
TGTGCCAGCAGTGTTGACAGGGAGAATCAGCCCCAGCATTTT
CASSVDRENQPQHF
>TRBJ1-1|TRBV5-1|15|.|.
TGCGCCAGCAGCTTGGCCGAAAAAGTGAACACTGAAGCTTTCTTT
CASSLAEKVNTEAFF
>TRBJ1-3|TRBV7-9|15|.|.
TGTGCCAGCAGCTTAGTACAGGGATACGGAAACACCATATATTTT
CASSLVQGYGNTIYF
>TRBJ1-3|TRBV27|19|.|.
TGTGCCAGCAGTCCCCAAGATCCTCGGCAGGCCAGTTTTGGAAACACCATATATTTT
CASSPQDPRQASFGNTIYF
>TRBJ1-6|TRBV4-2|12|.|.
TGTGCCAGCAGCCAAGATGGTTCACCCCTCCACTTT
CASSQDGSPLHF
>TRBJ1-5|TRBV4-2|18|.|.
TGTGCCAGCAGCCCACGGGAGGGGGGGCGTGGAAGCAATCAGCCCCAGCATTTT
CASSPREGGRGSNQPQHF
>TRBJ1-2|TRBV30|14|.|.
TGTGCCTGGAGTGTACCCTGGACCGGAGGGGATCACACCTTC
CAWSVPWTGGDHTF
>TRBJ1-3|TRBV15|15|.|.
TGTGCCACCAGCAGAGTAGAAAGGACTGGAAACACCATATATTTT
CATSRVERTGNTIYF
>TRBJ2-1|TRBV7-9|15|once|TRBD1
TGTGCCAGCAGCCTGGGACAGGGAAGTTACAATGAGCAGTTCTTC
CASSLGQGSYNEQFF
>TRBJ2-2|TRBV5-4|15|.|TRBD1
TGTGCCAGCAGCCCGGGACAGGGAGACACCGGGGAGCTGTTTTTT
CASSPGQGDTGELFF
>TRBJ2-2|TRBV6-5|15|.|.
TGTGCCAGCAGCCCTACAGGGAAGCTCGCCGGGGAGCTGTTTTTT
CASSPTGKLAGELFF
>TRBJ1-2|TRBV6-1|12|.|.
TGTGCCAGCAGGGCTTGGAGCGCGGACTACACCTTC
CASRAWSADYTF
>TRBJ2-2|TRBV4-2|13|few|.
TGTGCCAGCAGCCAAGGGACGGCCGGGGAGCTGTTTTTT
CASSQGTAGELFF
>TRBJ1-5|TRBV28|13|.|.
TGTGCCAGCAGCCCTCCCGGGACACAGCCCCAGCATTTT
CASSPPGTQPQHF
>TRBJ1-5|TRBV5-1|14|.|.
TGCGCCAGCAGACGTGAAGGAGGCAATCAGCCCCAGCATTTT
CASRREGGNQPQHF
>TRBJ2-3|TRBV19|17|.|TRBD2
TGTGCCAGTGCCAGGTCTAGCGGGGGGACGCGCACAGATACGCAGTATTTT
CASARSSGGTRTDTQYF
>TRBJ1-1|TRBV21-1|11|.|.
TGTGCCAGCATAGGAGACAGTGAAGCTTTCTTT
CASIGDSEAFF
>TRBJ1-2|TRBV30|11|.|.
TGTGCCTGGAGTCTCGGAACGGGCTACACCTTC
CAWSLGTGYTF
>TRBJ2-1|TRBV10-3|16|.|TRBD2
TGTGCCATCAGTGAACTAGCGTCGAGCTCCTACAATGAGCAGTTCTTC
CAISELASSSYNEQFF
>TRBJ2-1|TRBV5-1|14|.|TRBD1
TGCGCCAGCAGCTCATACCGGGACAGCAATGAGCAGTTCTTC
CASSSYRDSNEQFF
>TRBJ1-2|TRBV6-6|15|.|.
TGTGCCAGCAGTTACCCCCTGTCCTCGGGCTATGGCTACACCTTC
CASSYPLSSGYGYTF
>TRBJ2-2|TRBV14|18|few|.
TGTGCCAGCAGCCAAGATAGACTGCCGATTACGAACACCGGGGAGCTGTTTTTT
CASSQDRLPITNTGELFF
>TRBJ1-3|TRBV9|16|.|.
TGTGCCAGCAGCGGGCTACAGGGAAGAGGTGGAAACACCATATATTTT
CASSGLQGRGGNTIYF
>TRBJ2-3|TRBV10-1|13|.|TRBD1
TGCGCCAGCAGAGGACAGGACACAGATACGCAGTATTTT
CASRGQDTDTQYF
>TRBJ2-5|TRBV5-5|14|.|TRBD1
TGTGCCAGCAGCTGGACAGGGGGGAAGGAGACCCAGTACTTC
CASSWTGGKETQYF
>TRBJ1-2|TRBV2|14|.|TRBD1
TGTGCCACCGCACAGGGGGCGGGTGACTATGGCTACACCTTC
CATAQGAGDYGYTF
>TRBJ1-2|TRBV9|15|.|.
TGTGCCAGCAGCGTAGCAGGGGCCGGAGGTTATGGCTACACCTTC
CASSVAGAGGYGYTF
>TRBJ2-1|TRBV4-2|15|.|.
TGTGCCAGCAGCCAAGCACGAGGGGGCGGGGATGAGCAGTTCTTC
CASSQARGGGDEQFF